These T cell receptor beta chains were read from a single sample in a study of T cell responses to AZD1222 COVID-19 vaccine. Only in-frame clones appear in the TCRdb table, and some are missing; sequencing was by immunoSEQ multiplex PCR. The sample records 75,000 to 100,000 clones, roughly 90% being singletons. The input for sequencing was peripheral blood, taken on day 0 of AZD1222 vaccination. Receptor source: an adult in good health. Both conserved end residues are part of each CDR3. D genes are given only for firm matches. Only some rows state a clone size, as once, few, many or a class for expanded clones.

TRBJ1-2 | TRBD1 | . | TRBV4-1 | CASSQDGQGLGYTF | TGCGCCAGCAGCCAAGATGGACAGGGACTTGGCTACACCTTC
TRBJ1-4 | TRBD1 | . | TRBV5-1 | CASSGGQPNEKLFF | TGCGCCAGCAGCGGGGGACAGCCGAATGAAAAACTGTTTTTT
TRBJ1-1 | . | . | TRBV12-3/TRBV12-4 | CASSFWLDTEAFF | TGTGCCAGCAGTTTTTGGTTAGACACTGAAGCTTTCTTT
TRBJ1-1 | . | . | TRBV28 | CASSFREYDTEAFF | TGTGCCAGCAGTTTTCGGGAATATGACACTGAAGCTTTCTTT
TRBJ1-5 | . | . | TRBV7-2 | CASSPTGAQPQHF | TGTGCCAGCAGCCCGACAGGAGCTCAGCCCCAGCATTTT
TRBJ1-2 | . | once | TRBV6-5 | CASSYRPETLSGYTF | TGTGCCAGCAGTTACCGTCCAGAAACGCTCTCAGGCTACACCTTC
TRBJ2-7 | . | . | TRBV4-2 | CASSQGNGIEQYF | TGTGCCAGCAGCCAAGGGAACGGTATCGAGCAGTACTTC
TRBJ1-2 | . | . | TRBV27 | CASSLLGDSSTGYTF | TGTGCCAGCAGTTTATTGGGGGATTCTTCGACTGGCTACACCTTC
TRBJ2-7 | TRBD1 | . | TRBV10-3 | CAINPGQGEIYEQYF | TGTGCCATCAACCCGGGACAGGGAGAAATTTACGAGCAGTACTTC
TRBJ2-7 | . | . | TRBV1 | CTSSPRLAGGYEQYF | TGCACCAGCAGCCCTCGACTAGCGGGGGGGTACGAGCAGTACTTC
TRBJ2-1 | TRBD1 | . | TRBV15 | CATSGRGWDRGREEQFF | TGTGCCACCTCAGGAAGAGGGTGGGACAGGGGGCGCGAGGAGCAGTTCTTC
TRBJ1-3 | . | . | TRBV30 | CAWDGGYLSGNTIYF | TGTGCCTGGGACGGGGGGTATCTAAGTGGAAACACCATATATTTT
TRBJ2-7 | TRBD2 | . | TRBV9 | CASSPASGAPYEQYF | TGTGCCAGCAGCCCCGCTAGCGGGGCCCCCTACGAGCAGTACTTC
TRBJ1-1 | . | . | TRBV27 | CASSFHQEGTEAFF | TGTGCCAGCAGTTTCCACCAGGAAGGCACTGAAGCTTTCTTT
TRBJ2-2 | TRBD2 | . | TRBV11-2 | CASSSLRGKERGNTGELFF | TGTGCCAGCAGCTCGCTGAGAGGGAAAGAGCGGGGAAACACCGGGGAGCTGTTTTTT
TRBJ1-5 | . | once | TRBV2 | CASSEGPRDQPQHF | TGTGCCAGCAGTGAAGGTCCCCGAGATCAGCCCCAGCATTTT
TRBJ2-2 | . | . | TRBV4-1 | CASSQASSTGELFF | TGCGCCAGCAGCCAAGCCAGTTCCACCGGGGAGCTGTTTTTT